Following are 4 T cell receptor beta chains from one sample sequenced in a study of T cell changes during pregnancy in multiple sclerosis. Assay: immunoSEQ multiplex PCR; the TCRdb copy retains only in-frame clones and omits some. The sample has roughly 40,000 clones; about 94% are singletons. The sequencing used CD4+ T cells from peripheral blood mononuclear cells, collected after pregnancy. The origin of the receptors is a female donor with multiple sclerosis, enrolled in a pregnancy study.

This clone was found once. The CDR3, as DNA: TGCGCCAGCAGCTTGTTAAGGGACTTCCAAGAGACCCAGTACTTC. The encoded protein is CASSLLRDFQETQYF. The rearrangement links TRBV5-1 to TRBJ2-5; D may be TRBD2 (6 bases). Germline V lookup: CDR1 SGHRS, CDR2 YFSETQ. V was cut by 1 base and J by 1 base, with 11 bases left in between. CDR3 length equals 15 residues.

The rearrangement links TRBV9 to TRBJ2-7, with D unresolved. The CDR3 length is 15 residues. Germline CDR1 and CDR2: SGDLS and YYNGEE. Trimming removed 0 bases from V and 0 bases from J, with 10 bases in between. The CDR3 DNA sequence: TGTGCCAGCAGCGTAGACGGGTGGAGCTCCTACGAGCAGTACTTC. Protein: CASSVDGWSSYEQYF.

V and J are TRBV21-1 and TRBJ2-7; the tabulated D call, TRBD1, remains unverified against the DNA. TRBV21-1 is an annotated pseudogene. CDR3 length equals 15 residues. The CDR3 nucleotides are TGTGCCAGCAGCAAAAGTTGGGACAGGGTTTACGAGCAGTACTTC. Its translation is CASSKSWDRVYEQYF.

The chain carries TRBV10-3 and TRBJ1-4, with 9 bases aligning to TRBD1. Trimming at V came to 0 bases and at J to 5 bases, leaving 1 base not matched to a gene. The CDR3 is 15 amino acids. Germline-derived CDR1 and CDR2 are ENHRY and SYGVKD. The CDR3 DNA follows: TGTGCCATCAGTGAGTCGACAGGGGGGAATGAAAAACTGTTTTTT. Amino acid sequence: CAISESTGGNEKLFF.